These 21 T cell receptor beta chains share one sample of origin, sequenced in a study of shared clonotypes between healthy human individuals. Generated by immunoSEQ multiplex PCR, the TCRdb table keeps only in-frame clones and is missing some. This table holds about 1.1 million clones, more than 75% found once. Specimen: memory CD4+ T cells from PBMCs. Documented subset: CD45RA-negative fraction. Source of these receptors: a man in his late teens or twenties in good health. Some clones in this sample may be carry-over from other donors' samples.

The rearrangement links TRBV7-3 to TRBJ2-1, with 10 nucleotides matching TRBD2. V shed 3 bases and J 6 bases; nucleotides not matched to a gene: 8. The CDR3 is made up of 16 amino acids. Germline V gene data show CDR1 as SGHTA and CDR2 as FQGTGA. DNA of the CDR3: TGTGCCAGCAGCTTTAGTCTAGCGGGAGCTCGCAATGAGCAGTTCTTC. Translation gives CASSFSLAGARNEQFF.

This chain uses TRBV7-7 with TRBJ2-1; 7 bases line up with TRBD1. The CDR3 length is 15 residues. Germline V CDR1 and CDR2: SSHAT, FNYEAQ (reference sequence). V lost 5 bases, J lost 9 bases, and 13 bases stayed unmatched. This chain's CDR3 is CASSPRDSPLGEQFF. The DNA of the CDR3 is TGTGCCAGCAGCCCCCGGGACAGCCCCCTGGGTGAGCAGTTCTTC. The variable domain in full, with the rest retrieved from reference TRBV7-7 and TRBJ2-1, is GAGVSQSPRYKVTKRGQDVTLRCDPISSHATLYWYQQALGQGPEFLTYFNYEAQPDKSGLPSDRFSAERPEGSISTLTIQRTEQRDSAMYRCASSPRDSPLGEQFFGPGTRLTVL.

This sequence joins TRBV7-9 and TRBJ2-7, with a weak D call TRBD1 (7 bases). The V end was cut by 11 bases, the J end by 0 bases, with 26 bases between. The germline V gene encodes CDR1 SEHNR and CDR2 FQNEAQ (reference sequence). This CDR3 has 17 residues. CDR3 in amino acids: CAATGAGRDRSSYEQYF. In DNA form, the CDR3 reads TGTGCCGCCACGGGGGCAGGCCGGGACAGAAGCTCCTACGAGCAGTACTTC.

As for this clone: This sample also contains other DNA sequences that code for the same CDR3. The chain recombines TRBV6-5 with TRBJ2-5, with D perhaps being TRBD1 or TRBD2 (5 bases each). This CDR3 has 14 residues. In germline, CDR1 is MNHEY, CDR2 SVGAGI. Trimming shortened V by 6 bases and J by 5 bases, and 16 bases separated the two germline ends. The DNA for the CDR3 is TGTGCCAGCAGCTGCTCACGGGGACGGGAGACCCAGTACTTC. Translating it yields CASSCSRGRETQYF.

This chain links TRBV20-1 with TRBJ2-1; D not resolved. Per germline, CDR1 DFQATT and CDR2 SNEGSKA (reference sequence). CDR3 length equals 10 residues. Trimming cost V 6 bases and J 10 bases, with 10 bases left between them. The CDR3 sequence is CSARQAEQFF. DNA for the CDR3: TGCAGTGCCAGACAAGCGGAGCAGTTCTTC.

The chain is built from TRBV2 and TRBJ1-3; D is unresolved. The CDR3 runs to 19 residues. The V end lost 4 bases, the J end lost 7 bases, and 29 bases lay between the germline ends. Germline CDR1 is SNHLY and CDR2 is FYNNEI. CDR3 sequence reads: CASSGSPLPMGPKGNTIYF. The CDR3, as DNA: TGTGCCAGCAGTGGCTCACCTTTACCGATGGGCCCCAAAGGGAACACCATATATTTT.

J is TRBJ2-3 and V is TRBV7-3; the D gene is possibly TRBD2 (5 bases). Per germline, CDR1 SGHTA and CDR2 FQGTGA. This CDR3 has 15 residues. Deletions cut 1 base from V and 1 base from J, with 9 bases between. The CDR3 is CASSLRELGTDTQYF. The CDR3 DNA follows: TGTGCCAGCAGCTTAAGGGAGCTCGGCACAGATACGCAGTATTTT.

On this clone: An end of the junction differs from the germline gene, which may be a read error. Written as DNA, the CDR3 is TGTGCCAGCAGTGATGTCGTCTACGCCTTC. Translating it yields CASSDVVYAF. The chain links TRBV2 to TRBJ1-2; D gene unclear. In germline, CDR1 is SNHLY, CDR2 FYNNEI. This CDR3 comprises 10 residues.

The chain employs TRBV10-3 and TRBJ1-1, with 10 bases fitting TRBD1. V lost 4 bases to trimming and J lost 1 base; unmatched junction nucleotides: 3. Germline V gene lookup returns CDR1 ENHRY and CDR2 SYGVKD. This CDR3 is 15 amino acids long. The CDR3 DNA reads TGTGCCATCAGTGGGGGGACAGGGGCGAACACTGAAGCTTTCTTT. Its protein product is CAISGGTGANTEAFF.

The genes are TRBV28 and TRBJ2-2; 10 bases line up with TRBD1. Germline V gene lookup returns CDR1 MDHEN and CDR2 SYDVKM. Trimming cost V 5 bases and J 1 base; bases outside gene matches: 4. The length of the CDR3 is 16 residues. The CDR3 loop reads CASSTDRGLNTGELFF. DNA of the CDR3: TGTGCCAGCAGTACAGACAGGGGGCTGAACACCGGGGAGCTGTTTTTT.

The V gene is TRBV7-3, the J gene TRBJ1-1; D unresolved. The CDR3 covers 14 residues. CDR1 and CDR2 (germline): SGHTA, FQGTGA. Trimming shortened V by 0 bases and J by 4 bases, and 9 bases separated the two germline ends. CDR3 bases: TGTGCCAGCAGCTTAACTTCGGGGTCCACTGAAGCTTTCTTT. It specifies CASSLTSGSTEAFF.

V and J are TRBV2 and TRBJ1-2; D is perhaps TRBD1 (6 bases). The CDR3 sequence is 13 residues long. The germline CDR1 and CDR2 sequences are SNHLY and FYNNEI. Deletions cut 7 bases from V and 4 bases from J, with 13 bases between. CDR3 DNA: TGTGCCAGCACTGGCCAGGACAGCTATGGCTACACCTTC. Its protein is CASTGQDSYGYTF.

This clone was counted between two and nine times. This chain uses TRBV11-2 with TRBJ1-1; tentatively, D is TRBD1 (5 bases). Trimming left V 5 bases short and J 2 bases short, with 9 bases between. Germline CDR1 and CDR2: SGHAT and FQNNGV. The CDR3 is made up of 13 amino acids. The CDR3 nucleotides read TGTGCCAGCAGCGCGGGGCCAAACACTGAAGCTTTCTTT. It codes for CASSAGPNTEAFF. The variable domain in full, completed from reference TRBV11-2 and TRBJ1-1, reads EAGVAQSPRYKIIEKRQSVAFWCNPISGHATLYWYQQILGQGPKLLIQFQNNGVVDDSQLPKDRFSAERLKGVDSTLKIQPAKLEDSAVYLCASSAGPNTEAFFGQGTRLTVV.

This chain joins TRBV7-9 and TRBJ1-3; D possibly corresponds to TRBD1 (6 bases). V gave up 6 bases and J gave up 0 bases, with 12 bases separating them. This CDR3 spans 15 amino acids. The germline V gene encodes CDR1 SEHNR and CDR2 FQNEAQ (reference sequence). The CDR3, as DNA: TGTGCCAGCAGTATGGACAGACCCTCTGGAAACACCATATATTTT. This codes for CASSMDRPSGNTIYF. Based on the CDR3 plus reference TRBV7-9 and TRBJ1-3, the full variable domain is DTGVSQNPRHKITKRGQNVTFRCDPISEHNRLYWYRQTLGQGPEFLTYFQNEAQLEKSRLLSDRFSAERPKGSFSTLEIQRTEQGDSAMYLCASSMDRPSGNTIYFGEGSWLTVV.

J is TRBJ2-7 and V is TRBV5-1; possibly TRBD2 for D (6 bases). Germline loops: CDR1 SGHRS, CDR2 YFSETQ. CDR3 length equals 17 residues. Trimming stripped 3 bases from V and 4 bases from J, with 23 bases between. The CDR3: CASSSISRHSGGYEQYF. DNA for the CDR3: TGCGCCAGCAGCTCCATATCCCGTCATAGCGGAGGATACGAGCAGTACTTC.

The gene calls are TRBV2 and TRBJ2-1; 9 nucleotides align to TRBD2. V lost 2 bases, J lost 6 bases, and 5 bases stayed unmatched. Germline V CDR1 and CDR2: SNHLY, FYNNEI. The CDR3 runs to 15 residues. In DNA form, the CDR3 reads TGTGCCAGCAGTGAACGGGGACTAGCCGGCAATGAGCAGTTCTTC. Protein sequence: CASSERGLAGNEQFF.

A note on this clone: Since a far larger clone is one base different, this is likely a read error. The sample contains more than one DNA sequence encoding this CDR3. The chain employs TRBV18 and TRBJ2-5; a possible D gene is TRBD1 (6 bases). V was cut by 2 bases and J by 3 bases, with 7 bases left in between. This CDR3 has 13 residues. CDR1 and CDR2 from the germline V gene are KGHSH and LQKENI. The CDR3 loop reads CASSPGQKETQYF. CDR3 DNA sequence: TGTGCCAGCTCACCAGGACAGAAAGAGACCCAGTACTTC.

On this clone: This specimen includes other DNA sequences encoding the same CDR3. This chain joins TRBV5-1 and TRBJ2-7, with 7 bases identical to TRBD1. The CDR3 is 13 residues long. V dropped 1 base and J dropped 5; count of bases not matched to a gene: 3. The germline V gene encodes CDR1 SGHRS and CDR2 YFSETQ. CDR3: CASSLSQGNEQYF. CDR3 sequence (DNA): TGCGCCAGCAGCTTGTCACAGGGGAACGAGCAGTACTTC.

Concerning this clone: The sample has other DNA sequences that encode this CDR3 too. The chain couples TRBV5-1 to TRBJ1-2; no reliable D call. CDR1 and CDR2 (germline): SGHRS, YFSETQ. The CDR3 consists of 13 residues. V lost 0 bases, J lost 5 bases, and 8 bases lay in between. CDR3 in DNA: TGCGCCAGCAGCTTGGGAGGGAGATATGGCTACACCTTC. Translation gives CASSLGGRYGYTF.

This clone has only a few counts. V gene TRBV7-9 combines with J gene TRBJ1-1; the D is unclear. From germline, CDR1 is SEHNR and CDR2 FQNEAQ (reference sequence). The CDR3 extends over 12 amino acids. The V and J ends lost 3 bases and 11 bases respectively, with 13 bases between them. CDR3 sequence: CASSFPRRKAFF. The CDR3 DNA is TGTGCCAGCAGCTTCCCCCGAAGGAAGGCTTTCTTT.

This chain connects TRBV19 to TRBJ2-7, with D possibly TRBD1 on 6 matching bases. The V end lost 4 bases, the J end lost 0 bases, and 10 bases lay between the germline ends. This CDR3 has 14 residues. CDR1 and CDR2 (germline): LNHDA, SQIVND (reference sequence). The CDR3 is CASSTTGSSYEQYF. In DNA, the CDR3 is TGTGCCAGTAGTACAACAGGGAGCTCCTACGAGCAGTACTTC.